These 4 T cell receptor beta chains were all obtained from the same sample, sequenced in a study of OX40 agonist ivuxolimab in advanced cancers. Data came from immunoSEQ multiplex PCR; TCRdb stores just in-frame clones and leaves some out. This table has around 94,000 clones, around 90% appearing once. This specimen consisted of CD4+ or CD8+ T cells sorted from blood, obtained in a trial of the OX40 agonist ivuxolimab. Receptor source: an adult with an advanced solid tumor such as melanoma, head and neck, liver or kidney cancer.

V gene TRBV7-3 combines with J gene TRBJ2-1, with D possibly being TRBD2 (5 bases). Looked up from germline, CDR1 is SGHTA and CDR2 is FQGTGA. Trimming stripped 2 bases from V and 14 bases from J, with 22 bases between. There are 15 residues in the CDR3. CDR3 loop: CASSLSWRVNPKEFF. CDR3 DNA sequence: TGTGCCAGCAGCTTATCGTGGCGGGTAAATCCTAAAGAGTTCTTC.

V and J are TRBV7-6 and TRBJ1-3, with a weak D call TRBD1 (6 bases). The CDR3 consists of 16 residues. Germline-derived CDR1 and CDR2 are SGHVS and FNYEAQ. Trimming pared 5 bases from V and 0 bases from J, leaving 14 bases between. DNA of the CDR3: TGTGCCAGCAGCGACCGACAGGTTGCCTCTGGAAACACCATATATTTT. It specifies CASSDRQVASGNTIYF. Variable domain in full (rest from reference TRBV7-6 and TRBJ1-3): GAGVSQSPRYKVTKRGQDVALRCDPISGHVSLYWYRQALGQGPEFLTYFNYEAQQDKSGLPNDRFSAERPEGSISTLTIQRTEQRDSAMYRCASSDRQVASGNTIYFGEGSWLTVV.

J is TRBJ1-1 and V is TRBV7-2; TRBD1 is a possible D gene (6 bases). V lost 1 base and J lost 1, with 10 bases in between. From germline, CDR1 is SGHTA and CDR2 FQGNSA. The CDR3 contains 15 residues. In DNA, the CDR3 is TGTGCCAGCAGCTTAGGCGGGACACAGAACACTGAAGCTTTCTTT. Translating it yields CASSLGGTQNTEAFF.

In nucleotides, the CDR3 is TGTGCTAGTGGTTTTAGCGGGAGTCCCTACAATGAGCAGTTCTTC. This gives the protein CASGFSGSPYNEQFF. This chain uses TRBV12-5 with TRBJ2-1; 9 bases map to TRBD2. The germline V gene has CDR1 LGHNT and CDR2 FRNRAP. The CDR3 covers 15 residues. The junction had 2 bases not matched to a gene; V was cut back by 3 bases and J by 2 bases. Based on the CDR3 plus reference TRBV12-5 and TRBJ2-1, the full variable domain is DARVTQTPRHKVTEMGQEVTMRCQPILGHNTVFWYRQTMMQGLELLAYFRNRAPLDDSGMPKDRFSAEMPDATLATLKIQPSEPRDSAVYFCASGFSGSPYNEQFFGPGTRLTVL.